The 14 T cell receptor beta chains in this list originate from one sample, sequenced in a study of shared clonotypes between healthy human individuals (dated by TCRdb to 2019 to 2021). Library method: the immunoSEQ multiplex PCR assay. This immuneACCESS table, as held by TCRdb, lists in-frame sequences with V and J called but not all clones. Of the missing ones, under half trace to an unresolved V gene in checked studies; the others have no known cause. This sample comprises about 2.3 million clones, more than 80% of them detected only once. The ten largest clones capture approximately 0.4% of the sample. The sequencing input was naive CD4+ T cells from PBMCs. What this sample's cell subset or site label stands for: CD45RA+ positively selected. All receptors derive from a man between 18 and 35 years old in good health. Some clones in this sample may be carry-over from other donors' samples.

The CDR3 loop reads CASKGGRTMNTEAFF. CDR3 in DNA: TGTGCCAGCAAGGGGGGAAGGACCATGAACACTGAAGCTTTCTTT. The rearrangement joins TRBV6-1 to TRBJ1-1; TRBD1 is a possible D gene (6 bases). The V end lost 7 bases, the J end lost 0 bases, and 15 bases lay between the germline ends. From germline, CDR1 is MNHNS and CDR2 SASEGT. This CDR3 has 15 amino acids.

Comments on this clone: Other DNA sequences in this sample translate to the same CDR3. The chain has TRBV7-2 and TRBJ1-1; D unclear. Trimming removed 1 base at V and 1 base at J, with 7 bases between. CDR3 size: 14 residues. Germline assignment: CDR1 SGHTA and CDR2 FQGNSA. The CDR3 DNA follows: TGTGCCAGCAGCTTAGGCCCAGGGAACACTGAAGCTTTCTTT. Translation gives CASSLGPGNTEAFF. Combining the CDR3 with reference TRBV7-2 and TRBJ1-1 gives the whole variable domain GAGVSQSPSNKVTEKGKDVELRCDPISGHTALYWYRQSLGQGLEFLIYFQGNSAPDKSGLPSDRFSAERTGGSVSTLTIQRTQQEDSAVYLCASSLGPGNTEAFFGQGTRLTVV.

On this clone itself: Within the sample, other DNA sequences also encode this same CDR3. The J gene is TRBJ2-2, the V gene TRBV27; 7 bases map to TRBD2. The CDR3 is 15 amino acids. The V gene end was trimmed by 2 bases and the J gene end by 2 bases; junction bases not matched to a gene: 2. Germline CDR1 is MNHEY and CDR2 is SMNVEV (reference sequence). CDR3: CASSLLAVNTGELFF. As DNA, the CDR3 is TGTGCCAGCAGTTTACTAGCGGTTAACACCGGGGAGCTGTTTTTT.

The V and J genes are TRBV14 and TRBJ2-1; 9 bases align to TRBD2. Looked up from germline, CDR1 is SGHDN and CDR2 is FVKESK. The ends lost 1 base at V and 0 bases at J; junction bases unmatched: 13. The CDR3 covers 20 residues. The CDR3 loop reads CASSQVILAGRKSSYNEQFF. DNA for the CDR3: TGTGCCAGCAGCCAAGTTATTCTAGCGGGAAGAAAAAGCTCCTACAATGAGCAGTTCTTC.

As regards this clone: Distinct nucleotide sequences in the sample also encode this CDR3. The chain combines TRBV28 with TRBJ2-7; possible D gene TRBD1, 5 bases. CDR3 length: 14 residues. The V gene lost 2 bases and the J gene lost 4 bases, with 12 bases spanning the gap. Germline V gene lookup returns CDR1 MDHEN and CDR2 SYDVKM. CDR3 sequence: CASSLPGRAYEQYF. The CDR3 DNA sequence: TGTGCCAGCAGTTTACCAGGCAGGGCTTACGAGCAGTACTTC.

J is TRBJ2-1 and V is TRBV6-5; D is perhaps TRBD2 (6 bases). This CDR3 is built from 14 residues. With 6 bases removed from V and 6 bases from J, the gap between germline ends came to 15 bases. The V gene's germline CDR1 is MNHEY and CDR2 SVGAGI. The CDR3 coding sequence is TGTGCCAGCAGATCATCCGGGAGACCCAATGAGCAGTTCTTC. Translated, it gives CASRSSGRPNEQFF.

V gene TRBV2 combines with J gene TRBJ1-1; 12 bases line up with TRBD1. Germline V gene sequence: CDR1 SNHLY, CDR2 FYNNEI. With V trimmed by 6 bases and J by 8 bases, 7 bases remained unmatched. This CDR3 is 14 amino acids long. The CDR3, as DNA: TGTGCCAGCAGGACCGGGACAGGGGGCATGGAAGCTTTCTTT. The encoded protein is CASRTGTGGMEAFF.

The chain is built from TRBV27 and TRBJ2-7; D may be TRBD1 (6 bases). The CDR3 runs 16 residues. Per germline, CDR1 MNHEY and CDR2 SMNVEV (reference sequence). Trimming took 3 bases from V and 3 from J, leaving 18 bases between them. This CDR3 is CASSFVATIQGYEQYF. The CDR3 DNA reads TGTGCCAGCAGTTTCGTCGCGACCATACAGGGCTACGAGCAGTACTTC.

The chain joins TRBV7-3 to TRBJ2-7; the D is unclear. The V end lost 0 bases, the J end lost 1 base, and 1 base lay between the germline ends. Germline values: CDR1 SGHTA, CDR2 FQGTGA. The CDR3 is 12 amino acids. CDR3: CASSLTSYEQYF. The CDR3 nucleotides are TGTGCCAGCAGCTTAACTTCCTACGAGCAGTACTTC. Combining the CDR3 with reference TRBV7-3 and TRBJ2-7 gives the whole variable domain GAGVSQTPSNKVTEKGKYVELRCDPISGHTALYWYRQSLGQGPEFLIYFQGTGAADDSGLPNDRFFAVRPEGSVSTLKIQRTERGDSAVYLCASSLTSYEQYFGPGTRLTVT.

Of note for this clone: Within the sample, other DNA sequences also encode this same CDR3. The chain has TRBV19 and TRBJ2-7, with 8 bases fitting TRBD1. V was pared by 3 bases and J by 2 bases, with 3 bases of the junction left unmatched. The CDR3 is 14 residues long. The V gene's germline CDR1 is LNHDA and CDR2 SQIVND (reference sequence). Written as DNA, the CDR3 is TGTGCCAGTAGTATGGCACAGGGGGCCTACGAGCAGTACTTC. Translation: CASSMAQGAYEQYF.

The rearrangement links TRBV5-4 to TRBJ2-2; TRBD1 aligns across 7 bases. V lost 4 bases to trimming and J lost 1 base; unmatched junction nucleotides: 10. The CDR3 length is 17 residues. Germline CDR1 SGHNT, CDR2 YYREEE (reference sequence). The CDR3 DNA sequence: TGTGCCAGCAGCGGATCCGCAGGGGGAAGGAACACCGGGGAGCTGTTTTTT. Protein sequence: CASSGSAGGRNTGELFF.

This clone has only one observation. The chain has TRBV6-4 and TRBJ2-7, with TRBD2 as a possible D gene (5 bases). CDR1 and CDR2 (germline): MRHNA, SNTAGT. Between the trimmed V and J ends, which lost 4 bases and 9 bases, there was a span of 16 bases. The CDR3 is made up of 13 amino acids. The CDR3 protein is CASSASARERQYF. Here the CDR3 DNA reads TGTGCCAGCAGTGCCTCGGCGAGGGAGCGGCAGTACTTC.

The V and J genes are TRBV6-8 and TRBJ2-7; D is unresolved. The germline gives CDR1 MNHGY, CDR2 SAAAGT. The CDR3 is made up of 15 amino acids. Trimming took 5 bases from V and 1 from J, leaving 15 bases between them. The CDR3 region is CASSNQAPRSYEQYF. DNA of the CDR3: TGTGCCAGCAGTAACCAGGCACCGCGGTCCTACGAGCAGTACTTC.

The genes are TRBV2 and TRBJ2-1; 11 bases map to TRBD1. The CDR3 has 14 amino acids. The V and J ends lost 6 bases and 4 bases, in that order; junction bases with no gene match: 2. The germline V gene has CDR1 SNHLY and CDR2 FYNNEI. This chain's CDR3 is CASRDRGRYNEQFF. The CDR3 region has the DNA TGTGCCAGCAGGGACAGGGGGCGGTACAATGAGCAGTTCTTC.